The rows below give T cell receptor beta chains drawn from one sample of a study of blood T cells in healthy people across ages. TCRdb re-called the 5' RACE reads with MiXCR, one entry per CDR3 protein. Among fewer than 2 million distinct CDR3 sequences listed, about two fifths were seen once. The sequencing input was blood. These TCRs come from a human donor in good health. Each CDR3 is given with its conserved first and last residue. D genes are given only for firm matches. Not every row has a clone size; where given, it reads once, few, many or a size class.

TRBV14	TRBJ2-5	-	-	CASSQVLTGLETQYF	TGTGCCAGCAGCCAAGTATTAACAGGGTTAGAGACCCAGTACTTC
TRBV29-1	TRBJ1-4	TRBD1	-	CSVEDGGQDEKLFF	TGCAGCGTTGAAGATGGTGGACAGGATGAAAAACTGTTTTTT
TRBV7-2	TRBJ2-4	TRBD2	few	CASSFGGGAGKNIQYF	TGTGCCAGCAGCTTCGGCGGGGGGGCGGGGAAAAACATTCAGTACTTC
TRBV28	TRBJ2-6	-	-	CASSSSGGGAGSGANVLTF	TGTGCCAGCAGCTCCTCGGGAGGGGGCGCCGGGTCTGGGGCCAACGTCCTGACTTTC
TRBV6-2/TRBV6-3	TRBJ2-1	-	-	CASSYSLVELKPLNEQFF	TGTGCCAGCAGTTACTCTCTGGTGGAACTGAAACCCCTTAATGAGCAGTTCTTC
TRBV4-2	TRBJ2-5	-	-	CAGSSTSLETQYF	TGTGCCGGCAGCTCTACTAGCCTGGAGACCCAGTACTTC
TRBV7-9	TRBJ2-1	-	few	CASLNLRGEQFF	TGTGCCAGCTTAAACCTTCGCGGTGAGCAGTTCTTC
TRBV9	TRBJ2-7	-	few	CASSVEASGAYEQYF	TGTGCCAGCAGCGTAGAGGCCTCCGGGGCCTACGAGCAGTACTTC
TRBV6-6	TRBJ1-5	-	-	CASGWGASQPQHF	TGTGCCAGCGGGTGGGGGGCAAGTCAGCCCCAGCATTTT
TRBV7-9	TRBJ1-6	-	few	CASSLTDSPLHF	TGTGCCAGCAGCTTAACGGATTCACCCCTCCACTTT
TRBV4-1	TRBJ2-4	-	-	CASSQPTVAKNIQYF	TGCGCCAGCAGCCAACCGACTGTAGCCAAAAACATTCAGTACTTC
TRBV10-3	TRBJ2-7	TRBD1	few	CAISGQGASEQYF	TGTGCCATCAGTGGTCAGGGGGCCTCCGAGCAGTACTTC
TRBV24-1	TRBJ2-5	TRBD1	-	CATSDDRGLETQYF	TGTGCCACCAGTGATGACAGGGGATTGGAGACCCAGTACTTC
TRBV28	TRBJ2-4	-	-	CASSRLGSGTKEIGQYF	TGTGCCAGCAGCCGCTTAGGCTCCGGGACGAAGGAAATTGGGCAGTACTTC
TRBV7-3	TRBJ1-2	-	few	CASSPARQALGNGYTF	TGTGCCAGCAGCCCCGCAAGACAGGCCCTTGGTAATGGCTACACCTTC
TRBV7-8	TRBJ2-7	TRBD1	-	CASSPTTDIQGEQYF	TGTGCCAGCAGCCCGACGACAGATATACAGGGGGAGCAGTACTTC
TRBV4-1	TRBJ1-2	-	few	CASSQEWAGRHGYTF	TGCGCCAGCAGCCAGGAATGGGCCGGGCGCCATGGCTACACCTTC
TRBV7-2	TRBJ2-1	TRBD2	many	CASSLEGGYNEQFF	TGTGCCAGCAGCCTCGAGGGAGGGTACAATGAGCAGTTCTTC
TRBV7-2	TRBJ2-3	-	-	CASSLAGAHVDTQYF	TGTGCCAGCAGCTTAGCTGGGGCACATGTCGATACGCAGTATTTT
TRBV27	TRBJ1-1	-	-	CASSYSTGDYSAEAFF	TGTGCCAGCAGTTACTCCACAGGAGATTATTCCGCTGAAGCTTTCTTT
TRBV11-2	TRBJ1-4	TRBD1	-	CASSLDRAYEKLFF	TGTGCCAGCAGCCTCGACAGGGCCTATGAAAAACTGTTTTTT
TRBV4-1	TRBJ1-4	-	once	CASSQETGWGGEKLVF	TGCGCCAGCAGTCAGGAAACAGGTTGGGGAGGTGAAAAACTGGTTTTT
TRBV2	TRBJ2-7	TRBD1	-	CASKNTGDYEQYF	TGTGCCAGCAAAAATACAGGGGACTACGAGCAGTACTTC
TRBV12-5	TRBJ1-2	-	-	CASGSPGPHRSGYTF	TGTGCTAGTGGTTCTCCGGGACCCCACCGATCCGGCTACACCTTC
TRBV29-1	TRBJ2-7	TRBD1	few	CSVEAAQGDTLYPYEQYF	TGCAGCGTTGAAGCGGCGCAGGGGGACACCTTATACCCCTACGAGCAGTACTTC
TRBV6-2/TRBV6-3	TRBJ1-1	TRBD1	-	CASSHRTGRGNTEAFF	TGTGCCAGCAGTCACAGGACAGGCCGAGGGAACACTGAAGCTTTCTTT
TRBV5-6	TRBJ1-1	-	-	CASSWITGSGGPNTEAFF	TGTGCCAGCAGCTGGATCACAGGGAGTGGGGGGCCGAACACTGAAGCTTTCTTT
TRBV7-3	TRBJ2-5	-	few	CASSLSGISEQYF	TGTGCCAGCAGCTTATCCGGGATCAGTGAGCAGTACTTC
TRBV28	TRBJ2-2	-	-	CASSFGETANTGELFF	TGTGCCAGCAGTTTTGGGGAGACGGCGAACACCGGGGAGCTGTTTTTT
TRBV7-2	TRBJ1-6	TRBD1	-	CASSFGQGGLGPYNSPLHF	TGTGCCAGCAGCTTCGGACAGGGAGGCCTGGGGCCCTATAATTCACCCCTCCACTTT
TRBV5-1	TRBJ2-1	-	-	CASSLGTAQGNEQFF	TGCGCCAGCAGCTTGGGGACAGCACAGGGCAATGAGCAGTTCTTC
TRBV6-2/TRBV6-3	TRBJ1-2	-	many	CASSWTANYGYTF	TGTGCCAGCAGCTGGACAGCTAACTATGGCTACACCTTC
TRBV20-1	TRBJ2-1	TRBD1	many	CSARANRGPPYNEQFF	TGCAGTGCTAGAGCGAACAGGGGCCCTCCTTACAATGAGCAGTTCTTC
TRBV6-2/TRBV6-3	TRBJ1-5	-	-	CASIGGLGGPAQHQPQHF	TGTGCCAGCATAGGTGGTCTTGGGGGTCCGGCGCAGCATCAGCCCCAGCATTTT
TRBV29-1	TRBJ1-2	-	-	CSVDEGHPVWGYGYTF	TGCAGCGTTGACGAGGGGCACCCCGTCTGGGGCTATGGCTACACCTTC
TRBV29-1	TRBJ2-3	TRBD2	-	CSGTSGGTDTQYF	TGCAGTGGGACTAGCGGGGGCACAGATACGCAGTATTTT
TRBV4-2	TRBJ1-2	-	-	CASSQESRVVRGYTF	TGTGCCAGCAGCCAGGAGAGCCGAGTGGTTCGGGGCTACACCTTC
TRBV9	TRBJ2-1	-	-	CASSAGTRYNEQFF	TGTGCCAGCAGCGCCGGGACTCGTTACAATGAGCAGTTCTTC
TRBV10-3	TRBJ2-5	-	few	CAISESERGEQYF	TGTGCCATCAGTGAGTCAGAGAGGGGTGAGCAGTACTTC
TRBV20-1	TRBJ2-3	TRBD2	few	CSVPRGGPTGTQYF	TGCAGTGTTCCGCGGGGGGGACCCACAGGTACGCAGTATTTT
TRBV29-1	TRBJ2-5	-	-	CSTETQYF	TGCAGCACAGAGACCCAGTACTTC
TRBV6-1	TRBJ1-1	-	few	CASREDRITEAFF	TGTGCCAGCAGGGAAGACAGGATTACTGAAGCTTTCTTT
TRBV7-8	TRBJ1-1	-	few	CASSSSLDTEAFF	TGTGCCAGCAGCTCAAGCTTAGACACTGAAGCTTTCTTT
TRBV30	TRBJ1-4	-	-	CAWSVWEETNGKLFF	TGTGCCTGGAGTGTGTGGGAGGAAACTAATGGAAAACTGTTTTTT
TRBV7-6	TRBJ2-2	TRBD2	-	CASSFETSGSPGELFF	TGTGCCAGCAGCTTTGAGACTAGCGGGTCCCCCGGGGAGCTGTTTTTT
TRBV12-3/TRBV12-4	TRBJ1-6	-	few	CASSLGASPLHF	TGTGCCAGCAGTCTGGGGGCTTCACCCCTCCACTTT